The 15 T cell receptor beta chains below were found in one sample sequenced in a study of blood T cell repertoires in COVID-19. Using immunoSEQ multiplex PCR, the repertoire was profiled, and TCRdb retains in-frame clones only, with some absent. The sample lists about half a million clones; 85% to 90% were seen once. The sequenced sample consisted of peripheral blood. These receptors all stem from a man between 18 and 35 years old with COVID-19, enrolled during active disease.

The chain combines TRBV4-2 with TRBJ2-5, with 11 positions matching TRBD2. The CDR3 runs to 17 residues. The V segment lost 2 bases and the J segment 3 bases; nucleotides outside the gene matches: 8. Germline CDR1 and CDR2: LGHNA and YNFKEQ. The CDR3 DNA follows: TGTGCCAGCAGCCAACCGGGGAAGACTAGCGGGGAAGAGACCCAGTACTTC. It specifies CASSQPGKTSGEETQYF.

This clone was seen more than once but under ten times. The CDR3 coding sequence is TGTGCCAGTTCACACCAGGGATACGAGCAGTACTTC. The encoded protein is CASSHQGYEQYF. The V call is TRBV7-9, the J call TRBJ2-7; tentative D call: TRBD1 (5 bases). The length of the CDR3 is 12 residues. Germline CDR1 reads SEHNR; CDR2 reads FQNEAQ (reference sequence). V shed 9 bases and J shed 4 bases, with 13 bases lying between them.

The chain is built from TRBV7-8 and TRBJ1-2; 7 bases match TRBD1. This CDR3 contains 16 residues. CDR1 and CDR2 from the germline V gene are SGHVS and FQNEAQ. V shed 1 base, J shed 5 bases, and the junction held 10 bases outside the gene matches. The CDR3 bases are TGTGCCAGCAGCTTAGGGCAGGGGGTTTCTCTGTATGGCTACACCTTC. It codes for CASSLGQGVSLYGYTF. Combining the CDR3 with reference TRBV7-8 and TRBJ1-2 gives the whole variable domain GAGVSQSPRYKVAKRGQDVALRCDPISGHVSLFWYQQALGQGPEFLTYFQNEAQLDKSGLPSDRFFAERPEGSVSTLKIQRTQQEDSAVYLCASSLGQGVSLYGYTFGSGTRLTVV.

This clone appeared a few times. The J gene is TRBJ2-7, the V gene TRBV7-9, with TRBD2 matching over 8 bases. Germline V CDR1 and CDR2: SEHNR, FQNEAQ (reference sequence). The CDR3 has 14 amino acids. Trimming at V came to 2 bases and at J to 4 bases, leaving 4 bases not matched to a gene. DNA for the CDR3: TGTGCCAGCAGCTTAACGTCGGGGGGGTACGAGCAGTACTTC. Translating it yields CASSLTSGGYEQYF.

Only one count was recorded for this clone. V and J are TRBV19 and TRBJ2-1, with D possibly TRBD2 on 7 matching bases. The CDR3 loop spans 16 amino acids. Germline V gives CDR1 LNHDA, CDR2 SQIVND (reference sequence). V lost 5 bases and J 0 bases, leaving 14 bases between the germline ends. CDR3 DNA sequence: TGTGCCAGTAGTCGGACGGGGGGCCGCTCCTACAATGAGCAGTTCTTC. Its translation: CASSRTGGRSYNEQFF.

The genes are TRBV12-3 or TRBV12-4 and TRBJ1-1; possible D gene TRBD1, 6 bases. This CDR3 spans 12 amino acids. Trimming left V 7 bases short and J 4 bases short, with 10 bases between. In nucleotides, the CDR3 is TGTGCCAGCAACCTACAGGGCACTGAAGCTTTCTTT. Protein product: CASNLQGTEAFF.

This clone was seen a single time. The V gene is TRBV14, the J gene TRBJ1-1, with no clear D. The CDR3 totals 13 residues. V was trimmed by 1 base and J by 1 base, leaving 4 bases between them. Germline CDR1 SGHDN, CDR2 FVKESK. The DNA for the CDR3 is TGTGCCAGCAGCCAAGCTTCGAACACTGAAGCTTTCTTT. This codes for CASSQASNTEAFF.

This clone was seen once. CDR3 nucleotides: TGTGCCAGCAGCCTGGACAGAAGTAGCAATCAGCCCCAGCATTTT. Protein sequence: CASSLDRSSNQPQHF. The chain uses TRBV7-9 and TRBJ1-5, with D tentatively TRBD1 (6 bases). The germline CDR1 and CDR2 sequences are SEHNR and FQNEAQ (reference sequence). CDR3 length: 15 amino acids. V was trimmed by 5 bases and J by 0 bases, leaving 11 bases between them.

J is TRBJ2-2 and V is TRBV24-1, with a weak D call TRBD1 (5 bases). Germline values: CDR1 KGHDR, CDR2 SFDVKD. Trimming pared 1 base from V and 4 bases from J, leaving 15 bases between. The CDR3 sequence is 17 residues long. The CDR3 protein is CATSDFGRAWSTGELFF. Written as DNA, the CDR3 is TGTGCCACCAGTGATTTCGGCAGGGCCTGGAGCACCGGGGAGCTGTTTTTT.

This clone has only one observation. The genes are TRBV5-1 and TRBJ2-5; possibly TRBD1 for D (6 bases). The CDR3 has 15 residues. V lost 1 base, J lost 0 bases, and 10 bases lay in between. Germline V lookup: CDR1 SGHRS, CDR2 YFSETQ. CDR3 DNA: TGCGCCAGCAGCTTGTCAGGGGCAAACCAAGAGACCCAGTACTTC. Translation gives CASSLSGANQETQYF.

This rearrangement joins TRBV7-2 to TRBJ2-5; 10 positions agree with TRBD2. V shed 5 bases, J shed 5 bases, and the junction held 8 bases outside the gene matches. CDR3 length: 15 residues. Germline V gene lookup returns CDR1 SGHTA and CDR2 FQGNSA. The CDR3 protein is CASSVERGGWETQYF. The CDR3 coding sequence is TGTGCCAGCAGCGTCGAGCGGGGGGGCTGGGAGACCCAGTACTTC.

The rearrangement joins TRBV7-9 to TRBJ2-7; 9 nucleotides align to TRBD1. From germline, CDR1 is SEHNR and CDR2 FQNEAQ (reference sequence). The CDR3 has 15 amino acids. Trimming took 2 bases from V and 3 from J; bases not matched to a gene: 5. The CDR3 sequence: CASSLPGQGIYEQYF. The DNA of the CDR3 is TGTGCCAGCAGCTTACCGGGACAGGGTATCTACGAGCAGTACTTC. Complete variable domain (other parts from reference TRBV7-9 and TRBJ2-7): DTGVSQNPRHKITKRGQNVTFRCDPISEHNRLYWYRQTLGQGPEFLTYFQNEAQLEKSRLLSDRFSAERPKGSFSTLEIQRTEQGDSAMYLCASSLPGQGIYEQYFGPGTRLTVT.

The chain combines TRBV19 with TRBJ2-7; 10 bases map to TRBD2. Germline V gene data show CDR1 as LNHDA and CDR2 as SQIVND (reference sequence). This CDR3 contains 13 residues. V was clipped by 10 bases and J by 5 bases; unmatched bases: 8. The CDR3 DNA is TGTGCCACCTCTAGCGGGAGTCTTAACGAGCAGTACTTC. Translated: CATSSGSLNEQYF.

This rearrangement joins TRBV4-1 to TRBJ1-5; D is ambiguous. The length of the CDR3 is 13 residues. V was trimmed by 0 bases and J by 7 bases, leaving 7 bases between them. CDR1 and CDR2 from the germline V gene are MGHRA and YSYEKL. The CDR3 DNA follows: TGCGCCAGCAGCCAAGATCCCGTACAGCCCCAGCATTTT. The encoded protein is CASSQDPVQPQHF.

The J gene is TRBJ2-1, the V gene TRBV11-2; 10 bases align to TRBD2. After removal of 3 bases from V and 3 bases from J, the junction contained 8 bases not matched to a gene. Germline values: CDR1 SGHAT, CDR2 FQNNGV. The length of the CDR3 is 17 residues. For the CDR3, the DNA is TGTGCCAGCAGCTTGCTCCTAGCGGGAGTATTCTACAATGAGCAGTTCTTC. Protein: CASSLLLAGVFYNEQFF.